The T cell receptor (beta chain) under discussion was sequenced for a study of shared clonotypes between healthy human individuals. As defined, naive CD8 cells were CD45RO-negative and positively selected for CCR7, with terminally differentiated effector memory CD45RA+ cells excluded. Only in-frame clones appear in the TCRdb table, and some are missing; sequencing was by immunoSEQ multiplex PCR. Of about 2.2 million clones in the sample, just over 90% are singletons; the top ten hold roughly 1.7%. V was pared by 7 bases and J by 5 bases, with 18 bases of the junction left unmatched. Germline lookup yields CDR1 SEHNR and CDR2 FQNEAQ (reference sequence). The CDR3 extends over 17 amino acids.

The clonotype originates from a man between 18 and 29 years old in good health. Some clones in this sample may be carry-over from other donors' samples. The rearrangement links TRBV7-9 to TRBJ2-5, with TRBD1 identical over 8 bases. The sequencing sample was made of naive CD8+ T cells from PBMCs. CDR3 sequence (DNA): TGTGCCAGCACCCCAGGGGGTCTGGGACAGGCGGGGGAGACCCAGTACTTC. This encodes CASTPGGLGQAGETQYF.